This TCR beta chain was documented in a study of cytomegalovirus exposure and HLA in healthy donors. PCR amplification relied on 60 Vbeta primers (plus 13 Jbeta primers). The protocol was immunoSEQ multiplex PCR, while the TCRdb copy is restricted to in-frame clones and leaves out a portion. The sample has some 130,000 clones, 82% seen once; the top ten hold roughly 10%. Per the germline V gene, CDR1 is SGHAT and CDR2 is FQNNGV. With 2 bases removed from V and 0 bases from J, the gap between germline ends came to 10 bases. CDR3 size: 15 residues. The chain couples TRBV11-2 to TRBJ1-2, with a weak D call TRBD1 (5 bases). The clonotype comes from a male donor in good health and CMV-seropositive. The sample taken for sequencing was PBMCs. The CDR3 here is CASSLIGGANYGYTF. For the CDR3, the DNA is TGTGCCAGCAGCTTAATCGGGGGGGCTAACTATGGCTACACCTTC.